Below, one TCR beta chain is given with its context. Its antigen is not known. CD3+CD4+ and CD3+CD8+ cells were FACS-sorted from thawed unstimulated PBMCs. The record originates from a study of T cell clones after liver transplantation. Whole-study context: Three of eight recipients were HCV-positive; others had non-autoimmune, non-viral indications.

Germline values: CDR1 SNHLY, CDR2 FYNNEI. The CDR3 sequence is 17 residues long. V was clipped by 3 bases and J by 0 bases, with 12 bases between them. Assay: immunoSEQ multiplex PCR; the TCRdb copy retains only in-frame clones and omits some. In the table there are 49,000 or so clones, roughly 71% of which are singletons. Regarding the study as a whole: A larger donor-reactive than third-party decline suggested partial antigen-specific deletion.

The chain links TRBV2 to TRBJ2-6, with unresolved D. Specimen: CD4+ T cells from blood, collected approximately 52 months after liver transplant. The receptor's source is a human patient who received a liver transplant. Some of the T cells may derive from the graft donor. CDR3 sequence (DNA): TGTGCCAGCAGTGAGGGGATATGGAGCTCTGGGGCCAACGTCCTGACTTTC. Encoded protein: CASSEGIWSSGANVLTF.